This T cell receptor beta chain was profiled in a study of T-cell reconstitution after alpha-beta-depleted transplantation in children. This clonotype was counted a few times. V lost 8 bases to trimming and J lost 7 bases; unmatched junction nucleotides: 10. CDR3 length: 14 amino acids. A TCRbeta library incorporating unique molecular identifiers was prepared. TCRdb analysed the PCR reads with MiXCR anew, one entry per CDR3 protein. The sample carries around 500,000 distinct CDR3 sequences, under 15% recorded once. This clonotype was obtained from a human donor who donated a stem cell graft to a child with combined immunodeficiency. The chain employs TRBV12-3 or TRBV12-4 and TRBJ2-1, with 8 bases identical to TRBD2. This specimen was PBMCs from the stem cell graft donor, taken from the stem cell graft. DNA of the CDR3: TGTGCCAGCCGAGACGGACGGGAGGGGAATGAGCAGTTCTTC. Its protein product is CASRDGREGNEQFF.